The 10 T cell receptor beta chains below come from one sample, sequenced in a study of early stage breast cancer tumors. TCRdb's copy holds only in-frame clones and misses some; the assay was immunoSEQ multiplex PCR. The profile covers tens of thousands of clones, with around 80% appearing a single time and around 3.4% taken by the ten largest. Sequencing was done on a sample of blood. These receptors came from a person aged 40 to 49 with breast cancer.

The chain links TRBV7-2 to TRBJ2-7; D not certain. Trimming removed 0 bases at V and 5 bases at J, with 8 bases between. The CDR3 totals 13 residues. Germline V CDR1 and CDR2: SGHTA, FQGNSA. The CDR3: CASSLAAPDEQYF. CDR3 bases: TGTGCCAGCAGCTTAGCGGCGCCCGACGAGCAGTACTTC. The full variable domain, completed using reference TRBV7-2 and TRBJ2-7, is GAGVSQSPSNKVTEKGKDVELRCDPISGHTALYWYRQSLGQGLEFLIYFQGNSAPDKSGLPSDRFSAERTGGSVSTLTIQRTQQEDSAVYLCASSLAAPDEQYFGPGTRLTVT.

This chain uses TRBV2 with TRBJ2-1; D assignment may be TRBD1 or TRBD2 (5 bases each). V was trimmed by 3 bases and J by 8 bases, leaving 14 bases between them. CDR3 length equals 14 residues. Germline CDR1 SNHLY, CDR2 FYNNEI. The CDR3 spells CASSDLGVSDEQFF. CDR3 nucleotides: TGTGCCAGCAGTGATCTGGGGGTGAGCGATGAGCAGTTCTTC.

This clone was seen once. The chain has TRBV6-1 and TRBJ2-7; either TRBD1 or TRBD2 may fit D (5 bases each). This CDR3 spans 14 amino acids. With 4 bases removed from V and 3 bases from J, the gap between germline ends came to 13 bases. CDR1 MNHNS and CDR2 SASEGT come from the germline V gene. CDR3 nucleotides: TGTGCCAGCAGTGGACCAGGGAGAAGCTACGAGCAGTACTTC. This codes for CASSGPGRSYEQYF.

The chain uses TRBV7-2 and TRBJ2-3, with 9 positions matching TRBD2. The CDR3 consists of 15 residues. V lost 0 bases, J lost 6 bases, and 4 bases stayed unmatched. Germline V gene sequence: CDR1 SGHTA, CDR2 FQGNSA. CDR3 nucleotide sequence: TGTGCCAGCAGCTTAGCGGCGGGAGGGGGTGATACGCAGTATTTT. It codes for CASSLAAGGGDTQYF.

The chain carries TRBV13 and TRBJ2-1; 8 bases fit TRBD1. Germline V gene lookup returns CDR1 PRHDT and CDR2 FYEKMQ (reference sequence). This CDR3 is built from 16 residues. Trimming cost V 5 bases and J 9 bases; bases outside gene matches: 15. The CDR3 coding sequence is TGTGCCAGCAGCCCCACCGGGACAGGTCTGAGAGGTGAGCAGTTCTTC. This codes for CASSPTGTGLRGEQFF.

The chain is built from TRBV6-6 and TRBJ2-2; perhaps TRBD1 as D (6 bases). The CDR3 extends over 16 amino acids. CDR1 is MNHNY, CDR2 SVGAGI, per germline (reference sequence). Trimming pared 2 bases from V and 3 bases from J, leaving 13 bases between. The CDR3 DNA sequence: TGTGCCAGCAGTTACGCCACAGGGATGGACACCGGGGAGCTGTTTTTT. Its translation: CASSYATGMDTGELFF.

The V and J genes are TRBV6-5 and TRBJ2-7; D is possibly TRBD2 (5 bases). Trimming took 6 bases from V and 3 from J, leaving 12 bases between them. Germline CDR1 is MNHEY and CDR2 is SVGAGI. The CDR3 runs to 13 residues. The CDR3 DNA reads TGTGCCAGCAGCCGGGAAAGAAGCTACGAGCAGTACTTC. Translation: CASSRERSYEQYF.

This chain uses TRBV7-9 with TRBJ2-1; D possibly corresponds to TRBD2 (6 bases). Germline V gene lookup returns CDR1 SEHNR and CDR2 FQNEAQ (reference sequence). V dropped 4 bases and J dropped 0 bases, with 16 bases sitting between them. The CDR3 consists of 17 residues. CDR3 in DNA: TGTGCCAGCAGCTCAAGACTAGGGATTAGCTCCTACAATGAGCAGTTCTTC. This codes for CASSSRLGISSYNEQFF.

This clone turned up a few times. The V gene is TRBV30, the J gene TRBJ1-1; no clear D. Germline V CDR1 and CDR2: GTSNPN, SVGIG (reference sequence). Trimming cost V 3 bases and J 1 base, with 3 bases left between them. This CDR3 has 11 amino acids. Written as DNA, the CDR3 is TGTGCCTGGAGGGGGAACACTGAAGCTTTCTTT. Protein sequence: CAWRGNTEAFF.

The chain employs TRBV5-1 and TRBJ2-5; D gene uncertain. This CDR3 has 15 amino acids. The germline V gene encodes CDR1 SGHRS and CDR2 YFSETQ. V shed 2 bases and J shed 4 bases, with 15 bases lying between them. CDR3 nucleotide sequence: TGCGCCAGCAGCTTAGAAAGGACGGCACGAGAGACCCAGTACTTC. This sequence encodes CASSLERTARETQYF.